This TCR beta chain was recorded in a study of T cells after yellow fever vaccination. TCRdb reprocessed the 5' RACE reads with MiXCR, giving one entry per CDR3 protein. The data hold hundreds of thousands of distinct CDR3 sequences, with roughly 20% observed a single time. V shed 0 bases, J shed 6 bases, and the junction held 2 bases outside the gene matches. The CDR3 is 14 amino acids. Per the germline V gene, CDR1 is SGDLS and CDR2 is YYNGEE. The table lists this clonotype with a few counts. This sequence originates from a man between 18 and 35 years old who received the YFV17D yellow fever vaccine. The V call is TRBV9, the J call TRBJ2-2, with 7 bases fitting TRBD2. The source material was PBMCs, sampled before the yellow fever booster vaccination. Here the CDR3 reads CASSVVAGAGELFF. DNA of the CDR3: TGTGCCAGCAGCGTAGTGGCGGGGGCCGGGGAGCTGTTTTTT.